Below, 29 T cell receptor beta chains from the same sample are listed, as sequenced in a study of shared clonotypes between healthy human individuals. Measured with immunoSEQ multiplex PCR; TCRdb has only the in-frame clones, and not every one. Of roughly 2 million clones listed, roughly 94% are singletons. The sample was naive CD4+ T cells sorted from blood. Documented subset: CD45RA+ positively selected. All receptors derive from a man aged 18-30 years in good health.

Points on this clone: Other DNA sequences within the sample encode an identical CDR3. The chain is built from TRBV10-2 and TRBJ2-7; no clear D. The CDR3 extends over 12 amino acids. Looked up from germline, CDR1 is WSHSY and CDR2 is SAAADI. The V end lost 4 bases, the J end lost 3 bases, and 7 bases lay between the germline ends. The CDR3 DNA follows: TGCGCCAGCAGTGGTACCGGCTACGAGCAGTACTTC. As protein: CASSGTGYEQYF.

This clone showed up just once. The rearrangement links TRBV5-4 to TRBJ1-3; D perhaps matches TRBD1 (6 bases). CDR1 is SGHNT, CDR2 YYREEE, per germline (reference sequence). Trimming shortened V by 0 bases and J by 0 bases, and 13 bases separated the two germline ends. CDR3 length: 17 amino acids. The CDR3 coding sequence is TGTGCCAGCAGCTTGGACGCCAGACAGGACTCTGGAAACACCATATATTTT. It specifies CASSLDARQDSGNTIYF.

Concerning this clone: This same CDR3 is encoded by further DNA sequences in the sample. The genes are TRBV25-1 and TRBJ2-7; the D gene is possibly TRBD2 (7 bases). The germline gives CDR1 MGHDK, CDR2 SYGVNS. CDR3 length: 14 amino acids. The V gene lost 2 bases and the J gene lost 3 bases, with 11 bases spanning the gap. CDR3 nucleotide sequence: TGTGCCAGCAGTGAAGGGGGGGGCCTCTACGAGCAGTACTTC. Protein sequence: CASSEGGGLYEQYF.

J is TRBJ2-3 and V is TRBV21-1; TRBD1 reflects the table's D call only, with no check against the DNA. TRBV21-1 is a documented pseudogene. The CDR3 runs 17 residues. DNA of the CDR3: TGTGCCAGCAGCAAAGGGAGGGACAGGCCGGGTACAGATACGCAGTATTTT. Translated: CASSKGRDRPGTDTQYF.

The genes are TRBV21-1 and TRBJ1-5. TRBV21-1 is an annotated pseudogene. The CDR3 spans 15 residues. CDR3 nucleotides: TGTGCCAGCTCCAAAACTCGTACCCGGGCAAGGCCCCAGCATTTT. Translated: CASSKTRTRARPQHF.

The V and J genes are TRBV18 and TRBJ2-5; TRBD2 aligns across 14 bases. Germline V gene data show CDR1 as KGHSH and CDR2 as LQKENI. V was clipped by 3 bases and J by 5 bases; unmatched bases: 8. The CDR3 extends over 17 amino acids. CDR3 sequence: CASSPLTSGGARETQYF. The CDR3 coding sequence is TGTGCCAGCTCACCGCTGACTAGCGGGGGGGCGCGGGAGACCCAGTACTTC.

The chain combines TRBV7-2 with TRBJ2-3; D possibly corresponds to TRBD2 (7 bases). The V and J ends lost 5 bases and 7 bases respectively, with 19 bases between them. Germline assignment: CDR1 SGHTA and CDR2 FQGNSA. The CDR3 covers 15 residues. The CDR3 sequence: CASSPRIGGGYTQYF. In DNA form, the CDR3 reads TGTGCCAGCAGCCCTCGGATAGGGGGGGGCTATACGCAGTATTTT.

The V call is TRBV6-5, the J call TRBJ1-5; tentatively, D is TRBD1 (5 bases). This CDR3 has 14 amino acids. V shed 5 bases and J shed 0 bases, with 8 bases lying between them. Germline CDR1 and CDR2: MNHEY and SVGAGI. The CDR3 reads CASSAGYSNQPQHF. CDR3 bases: TGTGCCAGCAGTGCAGGGTATAGCAATCAGCCCCAGCATTTT.

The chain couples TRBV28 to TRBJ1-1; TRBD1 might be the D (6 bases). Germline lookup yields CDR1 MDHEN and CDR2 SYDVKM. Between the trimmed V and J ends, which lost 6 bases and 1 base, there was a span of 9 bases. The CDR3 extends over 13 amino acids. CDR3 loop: CASRQGGNTEAFF. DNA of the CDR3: TGTGCCAGCAGACAGGGCGGGAACACTGAAGCTTTCTTT.

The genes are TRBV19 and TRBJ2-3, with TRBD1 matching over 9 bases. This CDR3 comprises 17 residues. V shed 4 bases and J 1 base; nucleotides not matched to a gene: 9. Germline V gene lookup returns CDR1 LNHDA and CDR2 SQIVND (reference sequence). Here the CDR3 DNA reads TGTGCCAGTAGTACCTATTGGCGGGACAGGGGCACAGATACGCAGTATTTT. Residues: CASSTYWRDRGTDTQYF.

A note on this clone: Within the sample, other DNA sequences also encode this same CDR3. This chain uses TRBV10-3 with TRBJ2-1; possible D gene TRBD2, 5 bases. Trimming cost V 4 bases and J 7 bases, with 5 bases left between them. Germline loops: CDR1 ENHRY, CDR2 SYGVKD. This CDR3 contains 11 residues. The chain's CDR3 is CAISAGNEQFF. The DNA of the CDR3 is TGTGCCATCAGTGCGGGGAATGAGCAGTTCTTC.

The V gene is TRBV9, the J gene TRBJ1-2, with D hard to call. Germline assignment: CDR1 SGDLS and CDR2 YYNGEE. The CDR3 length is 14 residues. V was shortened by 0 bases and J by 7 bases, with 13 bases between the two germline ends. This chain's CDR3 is CASSVDSSRGGYTF. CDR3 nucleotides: TGTGCCAGCAGCGTAGACTCCTCGCGGGGTGGCTACACCTTC.

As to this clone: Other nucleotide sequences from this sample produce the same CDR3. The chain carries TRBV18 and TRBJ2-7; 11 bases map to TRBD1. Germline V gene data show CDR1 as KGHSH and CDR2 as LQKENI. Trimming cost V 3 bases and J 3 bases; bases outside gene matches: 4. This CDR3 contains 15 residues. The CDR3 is CASSPTGTGGYEQYF. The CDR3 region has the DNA TGTGCCAGCTCACCTACCGGGACAGGGGGCTACGAGCAGTACTTC.

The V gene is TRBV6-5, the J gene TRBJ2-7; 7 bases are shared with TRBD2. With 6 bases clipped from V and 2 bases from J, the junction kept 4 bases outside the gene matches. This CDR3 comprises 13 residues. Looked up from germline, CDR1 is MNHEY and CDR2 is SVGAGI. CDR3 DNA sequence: TGTGCCAGCAGGCTAGCGGAACCCTACGAGCAGTACTTC. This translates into CASRLAEPYEQYF.

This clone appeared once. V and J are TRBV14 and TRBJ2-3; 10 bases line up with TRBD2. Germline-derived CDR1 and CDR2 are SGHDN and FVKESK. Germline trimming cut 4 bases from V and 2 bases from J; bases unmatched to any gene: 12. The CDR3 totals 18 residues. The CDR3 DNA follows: TGTGCCAGCAGCCCTCAAGGACTAGCGGAGGTTTCCACAGATACGCAGTATTTT. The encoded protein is CASSPQGLAEVSTDTQYF.

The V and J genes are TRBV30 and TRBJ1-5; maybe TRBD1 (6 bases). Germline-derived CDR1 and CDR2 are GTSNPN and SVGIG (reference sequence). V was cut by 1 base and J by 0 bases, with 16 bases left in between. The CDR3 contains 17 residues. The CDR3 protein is CAWSGRRDIYSNQPQHF. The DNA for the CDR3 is TGTGCCTGGAGTGGCCGCCGGGACATCTATAGCAATCAGCCCCAGCATTTT.

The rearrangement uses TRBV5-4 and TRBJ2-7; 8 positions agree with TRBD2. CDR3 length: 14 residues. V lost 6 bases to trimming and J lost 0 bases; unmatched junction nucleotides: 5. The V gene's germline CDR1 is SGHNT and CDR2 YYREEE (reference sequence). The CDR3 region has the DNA TGTGCCAGCACCGTAGCGGGGTCCTCCTACGAGCAGTACTTC. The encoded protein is CASTVAGSSYEQYF.

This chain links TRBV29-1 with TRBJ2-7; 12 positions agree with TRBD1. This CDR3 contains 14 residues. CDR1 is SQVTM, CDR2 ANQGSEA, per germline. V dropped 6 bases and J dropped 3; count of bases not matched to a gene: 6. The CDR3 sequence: CSVRDRGQVYEQYF. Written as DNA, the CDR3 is TGCAGCGTCCGGGACAGGGGGCAAGTCTACGAGCAGTACTTC.

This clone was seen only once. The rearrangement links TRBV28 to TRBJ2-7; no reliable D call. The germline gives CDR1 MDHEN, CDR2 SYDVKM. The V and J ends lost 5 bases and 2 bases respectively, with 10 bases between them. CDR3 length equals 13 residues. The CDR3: CASSPGFPYEQYF. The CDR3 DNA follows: TGTGCCAGCAGTCCAGGATTTCCCTACGAGCAGTACTTC.

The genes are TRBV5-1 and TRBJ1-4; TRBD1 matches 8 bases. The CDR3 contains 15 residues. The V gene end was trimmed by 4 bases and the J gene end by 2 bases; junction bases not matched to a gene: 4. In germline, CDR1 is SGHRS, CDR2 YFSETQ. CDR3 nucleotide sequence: TGCGCCAGCAGCGGACAGGGAACCACTAATGAAAAACTGTTTTTT. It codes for CASSGQGTTNEKLFF.

CDR3 in DNA: TGTGCCAGCAGGATGGGGGATACGCAGTATTTT. Its translation is CASRMGDTQYF. V gene TRBV6-5 combines with J gene TRBJ2-3; the D is unclear. Per germline, CDR1 MNHEY and CDR2 SVGAGI. Trimming cost V 6 bases and J 6 bases, with 7 bases left between them. This CDR3 comprises 11 residues.

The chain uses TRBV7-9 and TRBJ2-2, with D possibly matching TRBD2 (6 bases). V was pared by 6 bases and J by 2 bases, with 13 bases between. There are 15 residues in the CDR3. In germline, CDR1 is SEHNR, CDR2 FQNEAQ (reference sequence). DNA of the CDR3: TGTGCCAGCAGAGAGTGGGAGGTAAACACCGGGGAGCTGTTTTTT. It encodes CASREWEVNTGELFF.

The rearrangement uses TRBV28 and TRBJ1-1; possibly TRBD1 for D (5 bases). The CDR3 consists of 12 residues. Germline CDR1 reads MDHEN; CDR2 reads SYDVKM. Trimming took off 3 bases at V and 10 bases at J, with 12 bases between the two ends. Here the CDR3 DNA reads TGTGCCAGCAGTTTTCAGGGCCTTTCAGCTTTCTTT. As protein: CASSFQGLSAFF.

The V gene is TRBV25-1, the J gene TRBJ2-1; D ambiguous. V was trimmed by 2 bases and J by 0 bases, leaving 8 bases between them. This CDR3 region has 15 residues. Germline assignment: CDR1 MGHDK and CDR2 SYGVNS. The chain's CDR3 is CASSETSNSYNEQFF. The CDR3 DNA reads TGTGCCAGCAGTGAAACTTCTAACTCCTACAATGAGCAGTTCTTC. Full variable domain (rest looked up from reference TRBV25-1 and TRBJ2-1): EADIYQTPRYLVIGTGKKITLECSQTMGHDKMYWYQQDPGMELHLIHYSYGVNSTEKGDLSSESTVSRIRTEHFPLTLESARPSHTSQYLCASSETSNSYNEQFFGPGTRLTVL.

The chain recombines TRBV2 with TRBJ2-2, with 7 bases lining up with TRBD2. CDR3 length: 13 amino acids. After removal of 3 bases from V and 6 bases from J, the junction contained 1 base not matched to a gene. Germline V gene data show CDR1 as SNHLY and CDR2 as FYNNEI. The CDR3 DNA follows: TGTGCCAGCAGTGAGGGAGGGGCCGGGGAGCTGTTTTTT. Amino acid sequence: CASSEGGAGELFF.

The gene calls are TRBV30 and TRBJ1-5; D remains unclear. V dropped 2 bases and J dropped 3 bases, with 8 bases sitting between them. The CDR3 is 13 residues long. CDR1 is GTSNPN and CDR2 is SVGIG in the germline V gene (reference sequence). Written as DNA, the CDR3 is TGTGCCTGGAGTCCGGGAATCAATCAGCCCCAGCATTTT. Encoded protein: CAWSPGINQPQHF. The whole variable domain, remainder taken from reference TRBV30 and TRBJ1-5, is SQTIHQWPATLVQPVGSPLSLECTVEGTSNPNLYWYRQAAGRGLQLLFYSVGIGQISSEVPQNLSASRPQDRQFILSSKKLLLSDSGFYLCAWSPGINQPQHFGDGTRLSIL.

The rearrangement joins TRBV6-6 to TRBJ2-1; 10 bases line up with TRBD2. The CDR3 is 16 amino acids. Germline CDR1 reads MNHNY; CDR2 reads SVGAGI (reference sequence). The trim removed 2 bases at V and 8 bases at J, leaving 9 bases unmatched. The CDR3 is CASSYPQAGGVDEQFF. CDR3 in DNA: TGTGCCAGCAGTTACCCCCAAGCGGGAGGGGTAGATGAGCAGTTCTTC.

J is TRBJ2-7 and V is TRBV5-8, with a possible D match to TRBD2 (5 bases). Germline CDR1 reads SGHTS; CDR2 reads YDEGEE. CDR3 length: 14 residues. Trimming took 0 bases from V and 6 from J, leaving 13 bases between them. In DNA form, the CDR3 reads TGTGCCAGCAGCTTGGACGGACTGCTCTTCGAGCAGTACTTC. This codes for CASSLDGLLFEQYF.

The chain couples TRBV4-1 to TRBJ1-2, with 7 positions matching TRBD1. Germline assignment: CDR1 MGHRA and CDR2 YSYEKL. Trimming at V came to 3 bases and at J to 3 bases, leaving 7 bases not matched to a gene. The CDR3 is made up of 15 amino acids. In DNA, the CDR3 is TGCGCCAGCAGCCACGGCGACAGGGTAGACTATGGCTACACCTTC. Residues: CASSHGDRVDYGYTF.